A single T cell receptor (beta chain) is shown here with its context. Its target antigen remains unknown. The data were produced on an Illumina HiSeq 2000. The TCR beta cDNA libraries were made using 5'RACE template switching, a step that added both a universal primer site and unique molecular identifiers. Synthesis of cDNA was primed from the TCR beta constant segment and was followed by two consecutive PCR amplification steps. In the source study's methods: Reads were demultiplexed and grouped by UMI with MIGEC, and clonotypes were assembled and quantified with MiTCR. To exclude erroneous sequences, only TCR cDNA sequences supported by at least two reads were retained. The tcR package was used for downstream repertoire analysis, with clonotypes matched between fractions based on CDR3 nucleotide sequence plus V segment. VDJmatch was used to annotate antigen specificity against VDJdb, with one amino acid substitution in CDR3 permitted. The reads underwent TCRdb reprocessing, giving one record for each CDR3 protein sequence and no DNA. These V and J calls originate from TCRdb's pipeline instead of the authors' own analysis. For this sample, the table gives approximately 460,000 distinct CDR3 sequences. The top ten constitute about 7.3% of the sample.

These data belong to a study of T cells expressing NK-cell markers (dated by TCRdb to 2018 to 2021). Some background on the complete study: Three sorted T-cell subsets (CD3+CD56+NKG2C+, CD3+CD56+NKG2C- and CD3+CD56-NKG2C+) from roughly 8 donors had their TCR beta-chain repertoires profiled. Seven of the eight sequenced donors were HCMV-seropositive and one was HCMV-seronegative. The eight sequenced donors were randomly selected healthy volunteers, three men and five women. The libraries were sequenced on Illumina HiSeq 2000/2500, MiSeq or NextSeq, producing 2 x 150 bp reads. Broad study findings and their caveats: Whether the expanded NKG2C-expressing T cell clones were specific for HCMV antigens was left unclear. In six donors, the dominant CD3+CD56+NKG2C+ clonotypes were among the top 10 CD8+ clonotypes and accounted for roughly 1.0-7.5% of CD8+ T cells. Those dominant clonotypes were again the most abundant among CD3+CD56-NKG2C+ cells in several donors, at about 25-60.1%.

To determine HCMV serostatus, a commercial ELISA kit was used to detect HCMV-specific IgG in serum. Ficoll density gradient centrifugation was used to isolate peripheral blood mononuclear cells from blood. CDR1 and CDR2, looked up from the germline V gene, are MNHNS and SASEGT. Reading from cysteine to phenylalanine, the CDR3 counts 14 amino acids. No DNA is given. This TCR came from a woman aged 18 to 75 in good health. The rearrangement combines TRBV6-1 with TRBJ2-7; TCRdb names TRBD1, which stays unverified in the absence of DNA. Sequencing used blood T cells: a sorted CD56 or NKG2C T cell subset, CD4+ or CD8+ T cells, or bulk PBMC T cells (not recorded which). This receptor carries the CDR3 CASSLSRGTYEQYF.